This record covers a single T cell receptor beta chain. This entry comes from a study of blood T cell repertoires in COVID-19. Study background: Samples representing acute and convalescent COVID-19 were sourced from the United States, Italy and Spain. Sources were T cells, B-cell-depleted T cells, or PBMCs; the material itself was cDNA or gDNA.

The trim removed 1 base at V and 4 bases at J, leaving 3 bases unmatched. Germline values: CDR1 MGHRA, CDR2 YSYEKL. The CDR3 has 15 residues. Study processing details: The assay estimated nucleated cells by amplifying reference gene primers. Profiled with immunoSEQ multiplex PCR; TCRdb holds only in-frame clones, not every one. For V, J and clone size, that table is used; D and trimming come from the DNA. This table has around 120,000 clones, roughly nine tenths appearing once. This sequence joins TRBV4-1 and TRBJ2-3; 9 bases line up with TRBD1. The receptor was derived from a human donor in a cohort sampled during active COVID-19. The sequenced sample consisted of peripheral blood. This CDR3 is CASSQGDRDADTQYF. The CDR3, as DNA: TGCGCCAGCAGCCAAGGGGACAGGGACGCAGATACGCAGTATTTT.